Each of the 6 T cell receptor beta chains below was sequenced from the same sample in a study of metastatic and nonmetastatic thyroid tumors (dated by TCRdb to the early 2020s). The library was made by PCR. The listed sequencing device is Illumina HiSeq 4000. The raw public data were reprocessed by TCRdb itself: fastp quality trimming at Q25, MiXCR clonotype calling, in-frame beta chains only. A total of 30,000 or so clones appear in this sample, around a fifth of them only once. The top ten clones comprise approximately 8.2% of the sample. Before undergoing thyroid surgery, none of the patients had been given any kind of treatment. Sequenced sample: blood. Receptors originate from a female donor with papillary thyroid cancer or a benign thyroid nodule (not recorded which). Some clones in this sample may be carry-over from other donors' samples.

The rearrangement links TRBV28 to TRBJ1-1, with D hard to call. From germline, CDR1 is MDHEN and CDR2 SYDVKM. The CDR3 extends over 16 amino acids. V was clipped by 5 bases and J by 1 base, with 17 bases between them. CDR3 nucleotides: TGTGCCAGCAGTAAAGCCGGGAGCCCTAGGAACACTGAAGCTTTCTTT. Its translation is CASSKAGSPRNTEAFF.

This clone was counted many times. The CDR3 sequence: CASSSVGGGTNYGYTF. The CDR3 nucleotides are TGTGCCAGCAGTTCGGTAGGGGGCGGAACTAACTATGGCTACACCTTC. This chain uses TRBV28 with TRBJ1-2, with 7 bases that match TRBD1. J gave up 0 bases and V 4 bases, and 8 bases lay outside the gene matches. The CDR3 loop spans 16 amino acids. The V gene's germline CDR1 is MDHEN and CDR2 SYDVKM.

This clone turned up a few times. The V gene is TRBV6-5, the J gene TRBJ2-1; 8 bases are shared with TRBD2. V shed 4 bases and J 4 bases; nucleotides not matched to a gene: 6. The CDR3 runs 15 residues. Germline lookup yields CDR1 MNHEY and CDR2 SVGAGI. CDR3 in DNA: TGTGCCAGCAGTTTTGGACTAGCCATATACAATGAGCAGTTCTTC. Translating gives CASSFGLAIYNEQFF.

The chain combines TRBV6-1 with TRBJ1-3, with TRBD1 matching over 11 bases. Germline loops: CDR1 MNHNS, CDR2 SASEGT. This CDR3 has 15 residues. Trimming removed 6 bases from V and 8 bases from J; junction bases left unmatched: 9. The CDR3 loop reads CASRTGTGGLYTIYF. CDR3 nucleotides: TGTGCCAGCAGAACCGGGACAGGGGGTTTATACACCATATATTTT.

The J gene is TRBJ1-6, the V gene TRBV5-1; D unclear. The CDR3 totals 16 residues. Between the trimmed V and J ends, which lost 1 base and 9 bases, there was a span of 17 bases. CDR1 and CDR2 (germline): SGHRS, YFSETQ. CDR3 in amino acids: CASSLLYQESGSPLHF. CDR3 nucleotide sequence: TGCGCCAGCAGCTTGTTGTACCAGGAGTCGGGTTCACCCCTCCACTTT.

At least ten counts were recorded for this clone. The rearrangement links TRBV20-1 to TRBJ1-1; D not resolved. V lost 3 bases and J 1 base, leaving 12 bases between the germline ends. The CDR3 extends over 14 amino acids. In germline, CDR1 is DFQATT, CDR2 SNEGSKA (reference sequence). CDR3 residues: CSASSREGNTEAFF. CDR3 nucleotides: TGCAGTGCTAGTTCACGGGAGGGGAACACTGAAGCTTTCTTT.